This is a list of T cell receptor beta chains from one sample in a study of cytomegalovirus exposure and HLA in healthy donors. Repertoires were generated with immunoSEQ multiplex PCR, while TCRdb's copy carries only in-frame clones and drops some. The sample has 95,000 to 150,000 clones, about 70% seen once. Sequencing was carried out using PBMCs. The receptor set was obtained from a woman aged 55-70 years in good health and CMV-seropositive. The CDR3 runs from the conserved cysteine through the conserved F or W. The D gene is left open where the match is weak. The listing skips clone size in some rows; elsewhere it reads once, few, many or a size class.

J gene,D gene,clone size,V gene,CDR3 DNA,CDR3 protein
TRBJ2-1,TRBD2,NA,TRBV5-8,TGTGCCAGCAGCTTGAACTTTGGGCTAGCGGGGCGGGGGGCACGGAATGAGCAGTTCTTC,CASSLNFGLAGRGARNEQFF
TRBJ2-7,TRBD1,NA,TRBV5-5,TGTGCCAGCAGCAGTATCACAGGGGGCGAGCAGTACTTC,CASSSITGGEQYF
TRBJ1-5,NA,NA,TRBV6-6,TGTGCCAGCAGTTACGAGACAGGCCAGCAGCCCCAGCATTTT,CASSYETGQQPQHF
TRBJ1-5,NA,NA,TRBV19,TGTGCCAGTAGTATAGGGGGAGGGAACAGTCAGCCCCAGCATTTT,CASSIGGGNSQPQHF
TRBJ1-5,TRBD1,NA,TRBV19,TGTGCCAGTAATTCGGGGACAGTCTATAGCAATCAGCCCCAGCATTTT,CASNSGTVYSNQPQHF
TRBJ1-2,TRBD1,NA,TRBV27,TGTGCCAGCCTTGCCGGGACAGGGGCGTCCTATGGCTACACCTTC,CASLAGTGASYGYTF
TRBJ2-7,TRBD2,once,TRBV7-9,TGTTCCAGCAGCCCTATGGGGGGGTGGCAGTACTTC,CSSSPMGGWQYF
TRBJ2-7,NA,NA,TRBV5-1,TGCGCCAGCAGCCTCACAGGGCCCCACCTCTACGAGCAGTACTTC,CASSLTGPHLYEQYF
TRBJ1-2,TRBD1,NA,TRBV9,TGTGCCAGCAGCGAGGGGGACAGGGGGTTGAATGGCTACACCTTC,CASSEGDRGLNGYTF
TRBJ1-3,TRBD1,few,TRBV10-3,TGTGCCAGCAGTGAATGGCAGGGGGCGTCTGGAAACACCATATATTTT,CASSEWQGASGNTIYF
TRBJ1-2,NA,NA,TRBV7-3,TGTGCCAGCAGCTCGGGATCAAACTATGGCTACACCTTC,CASSSGSNYGYTF
TRBJ2-3,NA,NA,TRBV2,TGTGCCAGCAGTGAATTGGTCAGAAACACAGATACGCAGTATTTT,CASSELVRNTDTQYF
TRBJ2-1,TRBD1,NA,TRBV5-1,TGCGCCAGCAGCTTGGGCACAGGGGGCGCAAATTACAATGAGCAGTTCTTC,CASSLGTGGANYNEQFF
TRBJ2-2,NA,NA,TRBV7-7,TGTGCTAGCAGCTTAGATCCAGGGGGAGGCACCGGGGAGCTGTTTTTT,CASSLDPGGGTGELFF
TRBJ2-1,TRBD2,NA,TRBV5-1,TGCGCCAGCAGCTTGGCCGGACTAGGGAATGAGCAGTTCTTC,CASSLAGLGNEQFF
TRBJ1-1,TRBD1,NA,TRBV5-4,TGTGCCAGCAGCTTGGATACAGGGGGAAACACTGAAGCTTTCTTT,CASSLDTGGNTEAFF
TRBJ2-7,NA,once,TRBV2,TGTGCCAGCAGTCACAGGGTTGCCTACGAGCAGTACTTC,CASSHRVAYEQYF
TRBJ1-4,TRBD1,NA,TRBV5-1,TGCGCCAGCACCCAAGACAGGGGAGGCGAAAAACTGTTTTTT,CASTQDRGGEKLFF
TRBJ2-3,NA,NA,TRBV7-3,TGTGCCAGCAGCTCACAGGGTTCTCTCACAGATACGCAGTATTTT,CASSSQGSLTDTQYF
TRBJ1-1,NA,few,TRBV19,TGTGCCAGTAGTATTGACAGAAACACTGAAGCTTTCTTT,CASSIDRNTEAFF
TRBJ2-3,NA,NA,TRBV6-5,TGTGCCAGCAGTTACGTCGGCGGGGGCACCACAGATACGCAGTATTTT,CASSYVGGGTTDTQYF
TRBJ2-7,NA,NA,TRBV5-1,TGCGCCAGCAGCTTGACTGGCAGGGAGGTCTACGAGCAGTACTTC,CASSLTGREVYEQYF
TRBJ1-2,TRBD1,NA,TRBV19,TGTGCCACGACAGGGGGCTCACTTGGCTACACCTTC,CATTGGSLGYTF
TRBJ1-2,TRBD1,NA,TRBV15,TGTGCCACCAGCTCCCGGACAGGGGGCGAGGGCTACACCTTC,CATSSRTGGEGYTF
TRBJ2-5,NA,NA,TRBV5-6,TGTGCCAGCAGCCCAACTAGTGAAGAGACCCAGTACTTC,CASSPTSEETQYF
TRBJ2-3,TRBD1,NA,TRBV30,TGTGCCTGGAATTTCCCGGGACAGGGCACAGATACGCAGTATTTT,CAWNFPGQGTDTQYF
TRBJ1-4,NA,NA,TRBV11-2,TGTGCCAGCAGCTTAAGGATCCCGGCCGGCGGTAATGAAAAACTGTTTTTT,CASSLRIPAGGNEKLFF
TRBJ2-4,NA,NA,TRBV19,TGTGCCAGTAGTTCCCGGACGGGCGCGGGTTTAGCCAAAAACATTCAGTACTTC,CASSSRTGAGLAKNIQYF
TRBJ1-1,NA,NA,TRBV5-1,TGCGCCAGCAGCTTTGGGCATCCGAACACTGAAGCTTTCTTT,CASSFGHPNTEAFF
TRBJ2-5,NA,NA,TRBV7-4,TGTGCCAGCAGCTCCCGACTGAACCAAGAGACCCAGTACTTC,CASSSRLNQETQYF
TRBJ2-7,TRBD1,NA,TRBV25-1,TGTGCCAGCAGTGCGGGACAGGGGGCCTACGAGCAGTACTTC,CASSAGQGAYEQYF
TRBJ2-7,NA,NA,TRBV2,TGTGCCAGCAGCCCACAGGTTTACGAGCAGTACTTC,CASSPQVYEQYF
TRBJ1-2,NA,few,TRBV6-1,TGTGCCGGAGAGCGGGAGGAGGGGAACTATGGCTACACCTTC,CAGEREEGNYGYTF
TRBJ2-7,NA,NA,TRBV4-2,TGTGCCAGCAGCCAAGCCGAATCGGGGGGCTCGGCTTACGAGCAGTACTTC,CASSQAESGGSAYEQYF
TRBJ2-1,TRBD1,few,TRBV5-1,TGCGCCAGCAGCTTGGAGGGGGCCGATTACAATGAGCAGTTCTTC,CASSLEGADYNEQFF
TRBJ1-5,NA,once,TRBV4-2,TGTGCCAGCAGCCACCCAGGCAGGGGAGGCAATCAGCCCCAGCATTTT,CASSHPGRGGNQPQHF
TRBJ1-1,TRBD1,NA,TRBV6-6,TGTGCCAGCAGTTACTCAGGACAGGCTATGAACACTGAAGCTTTCTTT,CASSYSGQAMNTEAFF
TRBJ1-1,TRBD1,NA,TRBV7-8,TGTGCCAGCAGCTGGACAGGGTGGACGAACACTGAAGCTTTCTTT,CASSWTGWTNTEAFF
TRBJ1-1,TRBD1,NA,TRBV2,TGTGCCAGCAGGGGACAGGGGCCTGAAGCTTTCTTT,CASRGQGPEAFF
TRBJ1-1,NA,NA,TRBV28,TGTGCCAGCAGTTTATTGCCCTCGGAGGGGACTGAAGCTTTCTTT,CASSLLPSEGTEAFF
TRBJ2-1,NA,NA,TRBV2,TGTGCCAGCAGTCTCCAGGGGCCCACAATAGAGCAGTTCTTC,CASSLQGPTIEQFF
TRBJ2-3,NA,NA,TRBV6-1,TGTGCCAGCAGTGAAGAAAGGGCAAGGAGGCGGTATTTT,CASSEERARRRYF
TRBJ1-2,NA,NA,TRBV4-2,TGTGCCAGCAGCCAGGTATCAGGAAATGTCCTTTATGGCTACACCTTC,CASSQVSGNVLYGYTF
TRBJ2-7,NA,NA,TRBV4-3,TGCGCCAGCAGCCAAGCTGGCCAGTCCCCCTACGAGCAGTACTTC,CASSQAGQSPYEQYF
TRBJ2-7,TRBD1,NA,TRBV5-1,TGCGCCAGCAGCTTGGCGTCAGGGACAGAGCTCTCCTACGAGCAGTACTTC,CASSLASGTELSYEQYF
TRBJ2-7,NA,NA,TRBV7-2,TGTGCCAGCAGCTTGAAGACGGGACAATACGAGCAGTACTTC,CASSLKTGQYEQYF
TRBJ2-1,NA,NA,TRBV19,TGTGCCAGTAGGAACGTGGGAGGTAATGAGCAGTTCTTC,CASRNVGGNEQFF
TRBJ1-4,TRBD1,NA,TRBV18,TGTGCCAGCTCTCAGGGACAGAATGAAAAACTGTTTTTT,CASSQGQNEKLFF
TRBJ2-3,NA,NA,TRBV7-9,TGTGCCAGCAGCCCACGGGTTACAGATACGCAGTATTTT,CASSPRVTDTQYF
TRBJ1-6,NA,NA,TRBV9,TGTGCCAGCAGCGTAGAAGCGAATTCACCCCTCCACTTT,CASSVEANSPLHF
TRBJ1-2,NA,NA,TRBV9,TGTGCCAGCAAATCGACAATCCCTCCTGGCTATGGCTACACCTTC,CASKSTIPPGYGYTF
TRBJ1-1,TRBD1,NA,TRBV7-9,TGTGCCAGCAGCCCGAGGACAGGGGACACTGAAGCTTTCTTT,CASSPRTGDTEAFF
TRBJ2-6,TRBD1,NA,TRBV19,TGTGCCAGTAGTACCTGGACAGGAGCTGTCTCTGGGGCCAACGTCCTGACTTTC,CASSTWTGAVSGANVLTF